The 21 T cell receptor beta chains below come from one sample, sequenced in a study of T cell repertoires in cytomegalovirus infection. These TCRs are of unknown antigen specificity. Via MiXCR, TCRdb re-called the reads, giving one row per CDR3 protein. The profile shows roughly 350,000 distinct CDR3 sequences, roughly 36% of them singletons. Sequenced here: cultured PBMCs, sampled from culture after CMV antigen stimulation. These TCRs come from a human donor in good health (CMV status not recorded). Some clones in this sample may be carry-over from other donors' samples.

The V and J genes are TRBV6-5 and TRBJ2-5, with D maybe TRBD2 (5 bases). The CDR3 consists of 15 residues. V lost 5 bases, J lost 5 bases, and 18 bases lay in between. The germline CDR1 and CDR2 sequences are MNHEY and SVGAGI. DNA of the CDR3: TGTGCCAGCAGTGAAAGGAGGAAACTCGGGGAGACCCAGTACTTC. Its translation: CASSERRKLGETQYF.

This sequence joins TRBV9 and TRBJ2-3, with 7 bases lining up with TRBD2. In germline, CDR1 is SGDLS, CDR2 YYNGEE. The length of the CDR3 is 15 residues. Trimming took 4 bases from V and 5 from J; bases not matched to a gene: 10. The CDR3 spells CASSPNGRREDTQYF. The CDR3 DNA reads TGTGCCAGCAGCCCAAACGGGAGGAGGGAAGATACGCAGTATTTT.

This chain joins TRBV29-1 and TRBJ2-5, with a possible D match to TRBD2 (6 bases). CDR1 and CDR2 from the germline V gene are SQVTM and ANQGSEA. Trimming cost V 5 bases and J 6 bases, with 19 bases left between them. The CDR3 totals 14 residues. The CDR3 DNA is TGCAGCGTTCTCGGAGGGACCATCCTGAAGACCCAGTACTTC. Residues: CSVLGGTILKTQYF. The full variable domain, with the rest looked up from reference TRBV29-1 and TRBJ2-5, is SAVISQKPSRDICQRGTSLTIQCQVDSQVTMMFWYRQQPGQSLTLIATANQGSEATYESGFVIDKFPISRPNLTFSTLTVSNMSPEDSSIYLCSVLGGTILKTQYFGPGTRLLVL.

The CDR3 loop reads CASSWTGTGEETQYF. As DNA, the CDR3 is TGCGCCAGCAGCTGGACCGGGACAGGAGAAGAGACCCAGTACTTC. V and J are TRBV5-1 and TRBJ2-5; 8 nucleotides match TRBD1. The germline gives CDR1 SGHRS, CDR2 YFSETQ. The trim removed 3 bases at V and 3 bases at J, leaving 7 bases unmatched. The length of the CDR3 is 15 residues.

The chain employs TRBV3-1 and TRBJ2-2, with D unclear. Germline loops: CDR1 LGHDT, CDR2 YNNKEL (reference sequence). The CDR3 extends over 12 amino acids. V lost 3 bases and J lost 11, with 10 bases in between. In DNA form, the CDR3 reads TGTGCCAGCAGCCAGGGTGGAACTGAGCTGTTTTTT. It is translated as CASSQGGTELFF.

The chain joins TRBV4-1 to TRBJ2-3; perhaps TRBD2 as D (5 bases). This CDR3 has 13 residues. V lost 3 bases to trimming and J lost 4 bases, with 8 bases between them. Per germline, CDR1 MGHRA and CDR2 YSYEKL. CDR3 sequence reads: CASSQELADTQYF. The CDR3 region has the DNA TGCGCCAGCAGCCAGGAACTAGCAGATACGCAGTATTTT.

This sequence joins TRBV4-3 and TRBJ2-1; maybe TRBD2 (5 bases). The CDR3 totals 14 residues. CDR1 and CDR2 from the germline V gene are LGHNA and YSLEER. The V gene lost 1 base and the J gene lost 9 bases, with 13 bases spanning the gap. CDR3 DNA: TGCGCCAGCAGCCAAGCTCAATCCGCGGGTGAGCAGTTCTTC. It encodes CASSQAQSAGEQFF.

DNA for the CDR3: TGTGCCAGCAGCCAGGACAGGGGGATGGGCAATGAGCAGTTCTTC. Translated: CASSQDRGMGNEQFF. This chain uses TRBV4-2 with TRBJ2-1; 10 nucleotides align to TRBD1. The germline gives CDR1 LGHNA, CDR2 YNFKEQ. After removal of 3 bases from V and 6 bases from J, the junction contained 5 bases not matched to a gene. The CDR3 consists of 15 residues.

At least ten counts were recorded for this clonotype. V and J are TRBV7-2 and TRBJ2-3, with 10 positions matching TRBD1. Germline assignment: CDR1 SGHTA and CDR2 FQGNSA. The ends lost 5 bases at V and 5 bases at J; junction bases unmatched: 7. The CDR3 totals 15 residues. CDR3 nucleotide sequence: TGTGCCAGCAGCGGTAGACAGGGGGCATTAGATACGCAGTATTTT. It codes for CASSGRQGALDTQYF.

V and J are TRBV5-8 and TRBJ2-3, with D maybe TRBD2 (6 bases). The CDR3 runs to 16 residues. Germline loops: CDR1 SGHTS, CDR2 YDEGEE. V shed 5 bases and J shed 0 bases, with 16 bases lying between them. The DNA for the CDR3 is TGTGCCAGCAGTCGCGGAGGGCGGGATAGCACAGATACGCAGTATTTT. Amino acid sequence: CASSRGGRDSTDTQYF.

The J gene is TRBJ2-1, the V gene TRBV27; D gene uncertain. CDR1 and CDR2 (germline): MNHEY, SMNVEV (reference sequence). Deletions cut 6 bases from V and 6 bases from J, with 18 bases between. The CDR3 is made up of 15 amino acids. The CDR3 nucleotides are TGTGCCAGCAGCCTCGGATCCCTCTTGAGCAATGAGCAGTTCTTC. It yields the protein CASSLGSLLSNEQFF.

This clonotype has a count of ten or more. For the CDR3, the DNA is TGTGCCAGCAGTTCGGTAATGGGGGCTAGCTCCTATAATTCACCCCTCCACTTT. Its translation is CASSSVMGASSYNSPLHF. The V call is TRBV27, the J call TRBJ1-6; D perhaps matches TRBD1 (6 bases). The CDR3 is 18 residues long. The V end was cut by 4 bases, the J end by 0 bases, with 16 bases between. Germline V gene data show CDR1 as MNHEY and CDR2 as SMNVEV (reference sequence).

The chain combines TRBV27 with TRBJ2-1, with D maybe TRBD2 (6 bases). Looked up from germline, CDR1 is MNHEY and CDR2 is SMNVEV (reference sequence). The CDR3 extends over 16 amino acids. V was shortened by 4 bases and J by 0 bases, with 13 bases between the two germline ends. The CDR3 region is CASSSRDSGSYNEQFF. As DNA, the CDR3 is TGTGCCAGCAGTTCAAGGGACTCCGGCTCCTACAATGAGCAGTTCTTC.

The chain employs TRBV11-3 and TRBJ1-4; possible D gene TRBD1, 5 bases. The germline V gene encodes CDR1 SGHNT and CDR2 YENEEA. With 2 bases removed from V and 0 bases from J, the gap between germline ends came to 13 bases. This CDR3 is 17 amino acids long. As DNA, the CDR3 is TGTGCCAGCAGCTTAAGGGCAGCGACAGCAACTAATGAAAAACTGTTTTTT. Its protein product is CASSLRAATATNEKLFF.

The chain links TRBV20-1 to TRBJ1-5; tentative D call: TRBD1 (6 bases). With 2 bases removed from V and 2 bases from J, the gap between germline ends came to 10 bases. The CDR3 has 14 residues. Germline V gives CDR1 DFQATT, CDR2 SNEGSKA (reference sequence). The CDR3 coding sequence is TGCAGTGCTAGACACAGGGTAGGCAATCAGCCCCAGCATTTT. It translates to CSARHRVGNQPQHF.

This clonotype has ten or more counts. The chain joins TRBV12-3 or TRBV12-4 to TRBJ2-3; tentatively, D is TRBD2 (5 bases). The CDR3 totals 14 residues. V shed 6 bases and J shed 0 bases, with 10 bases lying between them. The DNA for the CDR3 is TGTGCCAGCAGGGCCAGCGGTAGCACAGATACGCAGTATTTT. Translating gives CASRASGSTDTQYF.

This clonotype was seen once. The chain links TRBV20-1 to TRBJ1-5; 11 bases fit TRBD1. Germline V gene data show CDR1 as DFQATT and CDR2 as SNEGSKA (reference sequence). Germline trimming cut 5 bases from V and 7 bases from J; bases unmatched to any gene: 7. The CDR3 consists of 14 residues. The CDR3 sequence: CSARDRGLSQPQHF. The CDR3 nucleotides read TGCAGTGCTCGGGACAGGGGGTTGTCCCAGCCCCAGCATTTT.

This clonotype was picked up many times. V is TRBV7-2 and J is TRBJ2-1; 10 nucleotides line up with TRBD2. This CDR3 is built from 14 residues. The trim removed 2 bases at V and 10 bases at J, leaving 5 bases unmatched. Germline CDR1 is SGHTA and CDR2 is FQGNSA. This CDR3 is CASSLSLAGVEQFF. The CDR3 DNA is TGTGCCAGCAGCTTAAGCCTAGCGGGAGTGGAGCAGTTCTTC.

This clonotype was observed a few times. CDR3 amino acids: CASSLSTSGSYNEQFF. The DNA of the CDR3 is TGTGCCAGCAGTTTATCGACTAGCGGGTCGTACAATGAGCAGTTCTTC. The V call is TRBV28, the J call TRBJ2-1; 10 bases fit TRBD2. This CDR3 comprises 16 residues. Germline V lookup: CDR1 MDHEN, CDR2 SYDVKM. J lost 4 bases, V lost 1 base, and 4 bases had no gene match.

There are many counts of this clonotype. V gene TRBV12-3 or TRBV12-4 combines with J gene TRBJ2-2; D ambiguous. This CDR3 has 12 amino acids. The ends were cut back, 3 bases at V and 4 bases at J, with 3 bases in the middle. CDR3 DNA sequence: TGTGCCAGCAGTTTTGGCACCGGGGAGCTGTTTTTT. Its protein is CASSFGTGELFF.

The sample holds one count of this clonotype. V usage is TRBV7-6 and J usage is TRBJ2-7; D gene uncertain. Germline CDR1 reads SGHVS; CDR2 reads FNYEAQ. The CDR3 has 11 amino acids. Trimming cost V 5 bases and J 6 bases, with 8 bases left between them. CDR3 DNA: TGTGCCAGCAGCGGGGTAAGCGAGCAGTACTTC. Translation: CASSGVSEQYF.